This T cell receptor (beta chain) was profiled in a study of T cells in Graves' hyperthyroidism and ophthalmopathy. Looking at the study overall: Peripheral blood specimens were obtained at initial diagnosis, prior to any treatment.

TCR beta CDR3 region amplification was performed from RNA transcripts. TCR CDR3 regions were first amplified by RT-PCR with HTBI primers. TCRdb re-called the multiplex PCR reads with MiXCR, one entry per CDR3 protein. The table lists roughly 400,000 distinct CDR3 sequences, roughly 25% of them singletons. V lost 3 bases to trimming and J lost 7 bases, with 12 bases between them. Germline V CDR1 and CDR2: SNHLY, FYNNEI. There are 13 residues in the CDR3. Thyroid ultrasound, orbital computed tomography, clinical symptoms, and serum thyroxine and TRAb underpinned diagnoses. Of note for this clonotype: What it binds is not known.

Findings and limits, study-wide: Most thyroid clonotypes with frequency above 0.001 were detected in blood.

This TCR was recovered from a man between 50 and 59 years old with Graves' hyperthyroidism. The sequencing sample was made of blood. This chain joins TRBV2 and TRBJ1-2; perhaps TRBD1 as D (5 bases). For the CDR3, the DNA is TGTGCCAGCAGTGACCCCCTGAGGGGTGGCTACACCTTC. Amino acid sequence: CASSDPLRGGYTF.